These 23 T cell receptor beta chains were sequenced from one sample in a study of cytomegalovirus exposure and HLA in healthy donors (dated 2017 in TCRdb). The library was obtained by the immunoSEQ multiplex PCR assay. A mixture of 60 forward primers for TCR Vbeta segments and 13 reverse primers for TCR Jbeta segments was used in the multiplex PCR. TCRdb holds this immuneACCESS table with in-frame rearrangements only. Some clones are missing; in checked studies, unresolved V genes explain under half, and the rest has no known cause. This sample holds roughly 130,000 clones; around 80% were observed only once. The ten largest clones take up 8.8% of the sample. The specimen sequenced was PBMCs. Receptor source: a woman between 50 and 59 years old in good health and CMV-seropositive.

This clone was picked up one time. The CDR3 region is CASSEGPDRGYEQYF. The DNA for the CDR3 is TGTGCCAGCAGCGAGGGACCCGACAGGGGCTACGAGCAGTACTTC. The V gene is TRBV9, the J gene TRBJ2-7, with 8 nucleotides matching TRBD1. The CDR3 runs 15 residues. The V gene end was trimmed by 3 bases and the J gene end by 3 bases; junction bases not matched to a gene: 8. From germline, CDR1 is SGDLS and CDR2 YYNGEE.

This chain links TRBV2 with TRBJ1-3; no reliable D call. CDR1 SNHLY and CDR2 FYNNEI come from the germline V gene. The CDR3 runs to 15 residues. V was cut by 6 bases and J by 0 bases, with 12 bases left in between. The CDR3 sequence is CASRPRLYSGNTIYF. In nucleotides, the CDR3 is TGTGCCAGCAGGCCTAGGCTTTACTCTGGAAACACCATATATTTT.

This sequence joins TRBV2 and TRBJ2-7; a weak D match, TRBD1 (6 bases). The V gene lost 9 bases and the J gene lost 7 bases, with 19 bases spanning the gap. The germline V gene has CDR1 SNHLY and CDR2 FYNNEI. The length of the CDR3 is 13 residues. The DNA for the CDR3 is TGTGCCAGTAGTAGGGGGACGTTGGGAGAGCAGTACTTC. This translates into CASSRGTLGEQYF.

The chain couples TRBV5-4 to TRBJ1-1, with D unclear. The CDR3 covers 12 residues. The V and J ends lost 3 bases and 2 bases respectively, with 5 bases between them. Germline loops: CDR1 SGHNT, CDR2 YYREEE (reference sequence). The chain's CDR3 is CASSSYNTEAFF. The CDR3 nucleotides read TGTGCCAGCAGCTCCTATAACACTGAAGCTTTCTTT.

The J gene is TRBJ2-2, the V gene TRBV7-3; 13 nucleotides match TRBD2. V lost 1 base, J lost 3 bases, and 2 bases stayed unmatched. The CDR3 runs to 17 residues. In germline, CDR1 is SGHTA, CDR2 FQGTGA. This CDR3 reads CASSLNGLAGDTGELFF. For the CDR3, the DNA is TGTGCCAGCAGCTTAAATGGACTAGCGGGGGACACCGGGGAGCTGTTTTTT.

The chain carries TRBV5-6 and TRBJ2-3; D may be TRBD2 (5 bases). The germline CDR1 and CDR2 sequences are SGHDT and YYEEEE. V lost 6 bases, J lost 2 bases, and 13 bases lay in between. This CDR3 is built from 14 residues. CDR3 amino acids: CASTKLGATDTQYF. CDR3 DNA: TGTGCCAGCACCAAATTGGGAGCCACAGATACGCAGTATTTT.

The table lists this clone with a few counts. The gene calls are TRBV6-1 and TRBJ2-5, with D possibly TRBD2 on 5 matching bases. Germline V gene data show CDR1 as MNHNS and CDR2 as SASEGT. V lost 8 bases and J lost 1, with 17 bases in between. This CDR3 is built from 15 residues. The CDR3 nucleotides read TGTGCCAGCCGACCTTCTAGCTTAGTCCAAGAGACCCAGTACTTC. As protein: CASRPSSLVQETQYF.

The chain links TRBV11-3 to TRBJ2-1, with 9 bases identical to TRBD2. V lost 5 bases to trimming and J lost 7 bases; unmatched junction nucleotides: 18. The CDR3 spans 18 residues. The germline gives CDR1 SGHNT, CDR2 YENEEA. The DNA for the CDR3 is TGTGCCAGCAGCGTACGAACTGCAGGGCGGGGGGGAGAGAATGAGCAGTTCTTC. This translates into CASSVRTAGRGGENEQFF.

This clone has a handful of counts. The rearrangement uses TRBV5-1 and TRBJ2-5; TRBD1 agrees at 11 bases. The V gene's germline CDR1 is SGHRS and CDR2 YFSETQ. Trimming cost V 4 bases and J 5 bases; bases outside gene matches: 10. The CDR3 is 16 residues long. In nucleotides, the CDR3 is TGCGCCAGCAGCGTGGGACAGGGGGGAACCGGCGAGACCCAGTACTTC. It translates to CASSVGQGGTGETQYF.

The sample holds one count of this clone. CDR3 nucleotides: TGTGCCAGCAGTTCACTTCTGCTGAGGGAGAAGCAGTACTTC. Its translation: CASSSLLLREKQYF. V is TRBV28 and J is TRBJ2-7, with D possibly matching TRBD2 (5 bases). The CDR3 runs 14 residues. CDR1 is MDHEN and CDR2 is SYDVKM in the germline V gene. V lost 4 bases and J lost 8, with 18 bases in between. Drawing the rest from reference TRBV28 and TRBJ2-7, the complete variable domain is DVKVTQSSRYLVKRTGEKVFLECVQDMDHENMFWYRQDPGLGLRLIYFSYDVKMKEKGDIPEGYSVSREKKERFSLILESASTNQTSMYLCASSSLLLREKQYFGPGTRLTVT.

The chain links TRBV7-2 to TRBJ2-3, with TRBD1 matching over 7 bases. The CDR3 sequence is 16 residues long. Trimming at V came to 0 bases and at J to 2 bases, leaving 5 bases not matched to a gene. The germline CDR1 and CDR2 sequences are SGHTA and FQGNSA. The CDR3 spells CASSLAGTASTDTQYF. CDR3 bases: TGTGCCAGCAGCTTAGCCGGGACAGCCTCCACAGATACGCAGTATTTT.

The chain carries TRBV5-4 and TRBJ1-2; TRBD1 agrees at 10 bases. The germline CDR1 and CDR2 sequences are SGHNT and YYREEE (reference sequence). There are 14 residues in the CDR3. The J segment lost 8 bases and the V segment lost 4 bases, leaving 8 bases of the junction unmatched. The CDR3 here is CASSPGTGAEGYTF. The CDR3 DNA reads as TGTGCCAGCAGCCCCGGGACAGGGGCGGAAGGCTACACCTTC.

In its sample, this clone was seen once. The chain links TRBV6-1 to TRBJ2-3; D is perhaps TRBD2 (6 bases). Germline CDR1 MNHNS, CDR2 SASEGT. Trimming took off 10 bases at V and 0 bases at J, with 17 bases between the two ends. This CDR3 is built from 15 residues. In DNA, the CDR3 is TGTGCCAACTCTAACACGGGGGTGAGCACAGATACGCAGTATTTT. The encoded protein is CANSNTGVSTDTQYF.

V and J are TRBV7-6 and TRBJ1-5; 8 bases align to TRBD1. CDR1 is SGHVS, CDR2 FNYEAQ, per germline. After removal of 4 bases from V and 4 bases from J, the junction contained 6 bases not matched to a gene. The CDR3 covers 15 residues. The CDR3 sequence: CASSSRTGPNQPQHF. The CDR3 DNA follows: TGTGCCAGCAGCTCGCGGACAGGGCCTAATCAGCCCCAGCATTTT. The full variable domain, completed using reference TRBV7-6 and TRBJ1-5, is GAGVSQSPRYKVTKRGQDVALRCDPISGHVSLYWYRQALGQGPEFLTYFNYEAQQDKSGLPNDRFSAERPEGSISTLTIQRTEQRDSAMYRCASSSRTGPNQPQHFGDGTRLSIL.

The rearrangement uses TRBV18 and TRBJ1-1, with D possibly matching TRBD1 (5 bases). Germline CDR1 KGHSH, CDR2 LQKENI. The CDR3 loop spans 13 amino acids. Deletions cut 2 bases from V and 6 bases from J, with 10 bases between. The CDR3 loop is CASSPGQGSEAFF. The CDR3 DNA sequence: TGTGCCAGCTCACCAGGCCAGGGATCTGAAGCTTTCTTT.

V usage is TRBV28 and J usage is TRBJ1-5, with TRBD1 identical over 7 bases. Unmatched junction bases numbered 5, after V lost 5 bases and J lost 7 bases. Germline CDR1 MDHEN, CDR2 SYDVKM. This CDR3 comprises 13 residues. The CDR3 DNA reads as TGTGCCAGCAGTCCGGGACAGAGGCAGCCCCAGCATTTT. It translates to CASSPGQRQPQHF.

The V call is TRBV2, the J call TRBJ2-2, with a possible D match to TRBD2 (6 bases). V was pared by 6 bases and J by 0 bases, with 8 bases between. This CDR3 spans 14 amino acids. Germline CDR1 and CDR2: SNHLY and FYNNEI. CDR3 bases: TGTGCCAGCAGCGCTAGCGCGAACACCGGGGAGCTGTTTTTT. As protein: CASSASANTGELFF.

The chain uses TRBV6-1 and TRBJ2-3, with 7 nucleotides matching TRBD2. Germline CDR1 MNHNS, CDR2 SASEGT. This CDR3 is built from 16 residues. V lost 3 bases and J lost 0; bases outside the gene matches: 6. As DNA, the CDR3 is TGTGCCAGCAGTGAGCGGGGGTCACCTAGCACAGATACGCAGTATTTT. The encoded protein is CASSERGSPSTDTQYF.

This chain joins TRBV5-1 and TRBJ2-3; possible D gene TRBD2, 6 bases. The CDR3 runs to 16 residues. Germline assignment: CDR1 SGHRS and CDR2 YFSETQ. Trimming took off 0 bases at V and 1 base at J, with 12 bases between the two ends. The CDR3 is CASSLEEWGGTDTQYF. The CDR3 nucleotides read TGCGCCAGCAGCTTGGAAGAGTGGGGGGGCACAGATACGCAGTATTTT.

The CDR3 loop is CASSLGAGSTDTQYF. CDR3 in DNA: TGTGCCAGCAGTTTGGGGGCCGGCAGCACAGATACGCAGTATTTT. The V call is TRBV28, the J call TRBJ2-3; weak D call: TRBD1 (6 bases). Germline CDR1 is MDHEN and CDR2 is SYDVKM. V lost 3 bases and J 0 bases, leaving 10 bases between the germline ends. The CDR3 is made up of 15 amino acids.

The chain couples TRBV28 to TRBJ1-4; TRBD1 matches at 7 bases. Germline V lookup: CDR1 MDHEN, CDR2 SYDVKM. V lost 6 bases, J lost 2 bases, and 12 bases stayed unmatched. This CDR3 is 17 amino acids long. The CDR3 protein is CASRSGGGGWTNEKLFF. DNA for the CDR3: TGTGCCAGCAGGTCAGGGGGTGGGGGATGGACTAATGAAAAACTGTTTTTT.

The chain joins TRBV20-1 to TRBJ1-1; D ambiguous. The CDR3 is 11 amino acids. Germline assignment: CDR1 DFQATT and CDR2 SNEGSKA (reference sequence). Trimming took 6 bases from V and 1 from J, leaving 6 bases between them. CDR3 sequence reads: CSATRNTEAFF. Written as DNA, the CDR3 is TGCAGTGCCACTCGGAACACTGAAGCTTTCTTT.

This clone has a handful of counts. The chain recombines TRBV9 with TRBJ1-4; D call uncertain. V was pared by 1 base and J by 0 bases, with 10 bases between. CDR1 SGDLS and CDR2 YYNGEE come from the germline V gene. The CDR3 totals 16 residues. The CDR3 DNA reads TGTGCCAGCAGCGTATCCGCCCGGTCAACTAATGAAAAACTGTTTTTT. It translates to CASSVSARSTNEKLFF.